This TCR beta chain was sequenced during a study of blood T cell repertoires in COVID-19. Overall study context: COVID-19 samples from acute and convalescent phases originated in the United States, Italy and Spain.

Authors' data handling: Amplifying reference gene primers gave estimates of nucleated cell counts. Some clones are missing from TCRdb's copy, which holds only in-frame ones; the method was immunoSEQ multiplex PCR. V and J calls plus clone size are reproduced from that table; the DNA served to infer D and trimming. The sample includes more than 95,000 clones, 85% to 90% of them seen just once. V was pared by 3 bases and J by 7 bases, with 19 bases between. Germline CDR1 reads KGHSH; CDR2 reads LQKENI. This CDR3 contains 17 residues. A few counts support this clone. The sequence derives from a human donor in a cohort sampled during active COVID-19. The V gene is TRBV18, the J gene TRBJ1-6, with D maybe TRBD1 (6 bases). Sequencing was done on a sample of peripheral blood. The CDR3 protein is CASSPPGLGQKNSPLHF. CDR3 bases: TGTGCCAGCTCACCGCCAGGGCTAGGACAGAAAAATTCACCCCTCCACTTT.